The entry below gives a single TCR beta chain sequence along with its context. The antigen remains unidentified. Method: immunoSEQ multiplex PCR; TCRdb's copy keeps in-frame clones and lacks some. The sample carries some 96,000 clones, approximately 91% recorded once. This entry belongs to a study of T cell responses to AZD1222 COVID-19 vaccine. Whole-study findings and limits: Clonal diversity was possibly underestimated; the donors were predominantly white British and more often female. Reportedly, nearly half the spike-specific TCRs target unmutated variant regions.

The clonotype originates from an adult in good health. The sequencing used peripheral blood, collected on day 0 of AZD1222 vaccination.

Written as DNA, the CDR3 is TGTGCCAGCAGTCCCCGGTCCCTACTAGCGGGAGTGGGGAATGAGCAGTTCTTC. It is translated as CASSPRSLLAGVGNEQFF. The rearrangement links TRBV11-2 to TRBJ2-1; 11 bases line up with TRBD2. Germline V gene data show CDR1 as SGHAT and CDR2 as FQNNGV. The trim removed 6 bases at V and 7 bases at J, leaving 17 bases unmatched. The CDR3 consists of 18 residues.